The present T cell receptor beta chain was sequenced within a study of metastatic and nonmetastatic thyroid tumors. About the study: Patients with malignant and benign thyroid disease provided blood and tumor or nodule tissue, whose repertoires were compared.

The trim removed 9 bases at V and 7 bases at J, leaving 6 bases unmatched. The CDR3 runs to 12 residues. Germline V lookup: CDR1 SNHLY, CDR2 FYNNEI. This clone was observed at least ten times. Antigen: not known. Per the authors' pipeline: A papillary thyroid cancer distant-metastasis classifier was built from CDR3 differences across clinicopathological groups. TCRdb reassembled clones from the PCR reads with MiXCR. V and J calls and clone size were set by TCRdb, not the authors. The sample carries about 93,000 clones, about an eighth recorded once. Patients had received no treatment of any kind before thyroid surgery. Study-wide points: Malignant tumors reportedly showed significantly higher TCR beta diversity than benign nodules in both blood and tumor.

The clonotype comes from a female donor with papillary thyroid cancer or a benign thyroid nodule (not recorded which). Some clones in this sample may be carry-over from other donors' samples. The chain has TRBV2 and TRBJ2-1; TRBD2 matches 7 bases. Sequenced material: blood. CDR3 sequence (DNA): TGTGCCAGTCTCGGACTAGGAAATGAGCAGTTCTTC. Encoded protein: CASLGLGNEQFF.